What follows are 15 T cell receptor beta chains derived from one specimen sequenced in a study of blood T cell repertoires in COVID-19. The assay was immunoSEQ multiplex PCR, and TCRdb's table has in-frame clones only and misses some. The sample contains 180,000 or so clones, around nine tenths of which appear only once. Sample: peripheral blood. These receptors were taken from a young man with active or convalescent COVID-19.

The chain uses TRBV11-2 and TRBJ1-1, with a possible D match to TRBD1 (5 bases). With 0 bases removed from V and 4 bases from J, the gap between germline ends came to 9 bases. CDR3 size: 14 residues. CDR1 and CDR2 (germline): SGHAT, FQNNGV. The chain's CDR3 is CASSLDMGGTEAFF. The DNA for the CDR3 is TGTGCCAGCAGCTTAGATATGGGGGGCACTGAAGCTTTCTTT.

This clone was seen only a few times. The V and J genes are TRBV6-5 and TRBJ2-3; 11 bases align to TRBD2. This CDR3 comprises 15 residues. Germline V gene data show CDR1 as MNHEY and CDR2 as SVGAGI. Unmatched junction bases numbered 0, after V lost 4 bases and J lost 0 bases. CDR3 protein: CASSWTSGSTDTQYF. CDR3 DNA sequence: TGTGCCAGCAGTTGGACTAGCGGGAGCACAGATACGCAGTATTTT.

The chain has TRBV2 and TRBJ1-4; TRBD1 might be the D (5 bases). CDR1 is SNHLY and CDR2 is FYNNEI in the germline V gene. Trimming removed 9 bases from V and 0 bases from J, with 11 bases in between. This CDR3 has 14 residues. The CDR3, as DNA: TGTGCCAGGGCGGGGACCGCAACTAATGAAAAACTGTTTTTT. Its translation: CARAGTATNEKLFF.

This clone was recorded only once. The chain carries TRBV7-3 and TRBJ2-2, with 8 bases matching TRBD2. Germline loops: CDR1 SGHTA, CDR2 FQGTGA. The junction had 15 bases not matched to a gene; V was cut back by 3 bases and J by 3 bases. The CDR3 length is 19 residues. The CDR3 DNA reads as TGTGCCAGCAGCTTTGGGGCGGGGGGCCTTTGGGCTCACACCGGGGAGCTGTTTTTT. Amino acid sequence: CASSFGAGGLWAHTGELFF.

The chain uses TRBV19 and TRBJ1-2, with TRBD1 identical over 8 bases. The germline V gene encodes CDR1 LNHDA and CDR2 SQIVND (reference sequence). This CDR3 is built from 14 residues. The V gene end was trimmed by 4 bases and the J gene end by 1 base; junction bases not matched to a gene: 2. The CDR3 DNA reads TGTGCCAGTAGTAGGACAGGGAGTAACTATGGCTACACCTTC. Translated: CASSRTGSNYGYTF.

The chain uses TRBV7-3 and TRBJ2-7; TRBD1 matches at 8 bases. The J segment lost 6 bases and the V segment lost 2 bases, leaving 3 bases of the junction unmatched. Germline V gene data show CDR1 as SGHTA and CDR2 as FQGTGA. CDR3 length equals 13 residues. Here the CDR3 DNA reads TGTGCCAGCAGCTTAGGGACAGGTGGCGAGCAGTACTTC. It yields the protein CASSLGTGGEQYF. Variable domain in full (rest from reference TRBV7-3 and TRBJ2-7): GAGVSQTPSNKVTEKGKYVELRCDPISGHTALYWYRQSLGQGPEFLIYFQGTGAADDSGLPNDRFFAVRPEGSVSTLKIQRTERGDSAVYLCASSLGTGGEQYFGPGTRLTVT.

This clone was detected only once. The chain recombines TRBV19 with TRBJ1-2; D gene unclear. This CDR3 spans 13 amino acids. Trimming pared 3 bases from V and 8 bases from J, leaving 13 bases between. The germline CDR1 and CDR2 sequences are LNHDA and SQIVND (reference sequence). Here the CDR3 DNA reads TGTGCCAGTAGTATGATACCCGCGGGGGGCTACACCTTC. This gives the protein CASSMIPAGGYTF.

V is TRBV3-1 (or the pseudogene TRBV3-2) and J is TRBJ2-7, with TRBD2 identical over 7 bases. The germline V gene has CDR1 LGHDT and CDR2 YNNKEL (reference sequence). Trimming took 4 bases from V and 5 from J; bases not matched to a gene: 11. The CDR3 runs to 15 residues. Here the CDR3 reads CASSPGLAVGDEQYF. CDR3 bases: TGTGCCAGCAGCCCAGGCCTAGCGGTGGGGGACGAGCAGTACTTC.

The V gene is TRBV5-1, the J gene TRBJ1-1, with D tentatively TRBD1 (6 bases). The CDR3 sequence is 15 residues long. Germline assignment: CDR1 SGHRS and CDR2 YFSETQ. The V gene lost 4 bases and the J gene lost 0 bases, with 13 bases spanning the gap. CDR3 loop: CASSPQGLLNTEAFF. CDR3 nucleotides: TGCGCCAGCAGCCCCCAGGGGCTTCTGAACACTGAAGCTTTCTTT.

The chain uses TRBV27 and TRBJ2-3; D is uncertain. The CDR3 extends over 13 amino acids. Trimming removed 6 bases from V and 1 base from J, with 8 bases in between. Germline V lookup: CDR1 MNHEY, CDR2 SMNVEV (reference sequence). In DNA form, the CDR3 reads TGTGCCAGCAGCTATCGCGGCACAGATACGCAGTATTTT. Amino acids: CASSYRGTDTQYF.

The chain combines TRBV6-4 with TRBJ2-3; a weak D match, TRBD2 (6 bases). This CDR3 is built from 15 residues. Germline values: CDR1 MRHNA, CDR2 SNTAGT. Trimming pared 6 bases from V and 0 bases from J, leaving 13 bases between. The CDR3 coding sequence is TGTGCCAGCAGGGGGACTGGAAATAGCACAGATACGCAGTATTTT. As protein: CASRGTGNSTDTQYF.

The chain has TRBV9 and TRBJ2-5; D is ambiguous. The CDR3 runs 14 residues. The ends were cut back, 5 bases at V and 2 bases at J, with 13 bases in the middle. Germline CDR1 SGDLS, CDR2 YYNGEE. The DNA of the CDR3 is TGTGCCAGCAGTCTTGGGCCAAGGCAAGAGACCCAGTACTTC. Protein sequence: CASSLGPRQETQYF.

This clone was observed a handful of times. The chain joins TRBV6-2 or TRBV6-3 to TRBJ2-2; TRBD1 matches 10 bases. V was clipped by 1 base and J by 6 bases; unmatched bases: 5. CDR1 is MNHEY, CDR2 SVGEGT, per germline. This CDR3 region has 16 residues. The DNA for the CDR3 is TGTGCCAGCAGTTACTGGGACAGGGGCTTCCCCGGGGAGCTGTTTTTT. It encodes CASSYWDRGFPGELFF.

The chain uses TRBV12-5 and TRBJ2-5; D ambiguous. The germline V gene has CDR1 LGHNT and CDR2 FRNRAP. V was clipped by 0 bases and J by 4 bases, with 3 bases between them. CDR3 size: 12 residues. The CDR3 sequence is CASGLVGETQYF. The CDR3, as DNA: TGTGCTAGTGGTTTGGTCGGAGAGACCCAGTACTTC.

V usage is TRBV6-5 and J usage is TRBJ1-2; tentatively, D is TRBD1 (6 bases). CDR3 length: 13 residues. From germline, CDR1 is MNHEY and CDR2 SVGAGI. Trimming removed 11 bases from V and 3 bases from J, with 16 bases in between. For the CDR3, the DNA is TGTGCCGGATCGACAGGCTTCGACTATGGCTACACCTTC. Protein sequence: CAGSTGFDYGYTF.